These 5 T cell receptor beta chains originate from one sample sequenced in a study of identical twins. TCRdb reanalysed the 5' RACE reads using MiXCR and keeps one entry per CDR3 protein. The sample yields some 500,000 distinct CDR3 sequences, 12% to 15% seen once. These same records also appear under a second study, on yellow fever vaccine responses in identical twins.

The sample was CD4+ T cells sorted from blood. These receptors originate from a woman under 30 in good health.

This clonotype was detected a few times. The rearrangement links TRBV5-1 to TRBJ1-2; 8 nucleotides match TRBD1. The CDR3 totals 16 residues. J gave up 2 bases and V 4 bases, and 10 bases lay outside the gene matches. CDR1 SGHRS and CDR2 YFSETQ come from the germline V gene. CDR3 residues: CASSTGQGVPNYGYTF. For the CDR3, the DNA is TGCGCCAGCAGCACCGGACAGGGTGTTCCCAACTATGGCTACACCTTC.

V usage is TRBV4-1 and J usage is TRBJ2-2; D gene uncertain. Germline V gene lookup returns CDR1 MGHRA and CDR2 YSYEKL. The CDR3 covers 16 residues. Trimming took off 1 base at V and 3 bases at J, with 12 bases between the two ends. This CDR3 reads CASSQGEIVDTGELFF. The CDR3 DNA reads TGCGCCAGCAGCCAAGGAGAAATTGTGGACACCGGGGAGCTGTTTTTT.

A few counts support this clonotype. Here the CDR3 DNA reads TGTGCCAGCAGCGGGGAAGCGGGAGGGAGCGAGCAGTACTTC. Translation gives CASSGEAGGSEQYF. This chain links TRBV9 with TRBJ2-7, with TRBD2 matching 10 bases. V was clipped by 3 bases and J by 6 bases; unmatched bases: 6. CDR3 length: 14 residues. Looked up from germline, CDR1 is SGDLS and CDR2 is YYNGEE.

This clonotype was recorded a few times. V usage is TRBV5-1 and J usage is TRBJ1-2, with D hard to call. The CDR3 spans 12 residues. With 6 bases removed from V and 4 bases from J, the gap between germline ends came to 10 bases. CDR1 and CDR2 (germline): SGHRS, YFSETQ. In nucleotides, the CDR3 is TGCGCCAGCATCTCAGAGAGCTATGGCTACACCTTC. This translates into CASISESYGYTF.

The CDR3 loop reads CASSLAGTSGMYNEQFF. CDR3 in DNA: TGTGCCAGCAGCTTAGCGGGGACTAGCGGGATGTACAATGAGCAGTTCTTC. The chain joins TRBV7-6 to TRBJ2-1; 13 bases are a match to TRBD2. V lost 0 bases to trimming and J lost 4 bases; unmatched junction nucleotides: 3. Germline V gene lookup returns CDR1 SGHVS and CDR2 FNYEAQ. This CDR3 spans 17 amino acids.